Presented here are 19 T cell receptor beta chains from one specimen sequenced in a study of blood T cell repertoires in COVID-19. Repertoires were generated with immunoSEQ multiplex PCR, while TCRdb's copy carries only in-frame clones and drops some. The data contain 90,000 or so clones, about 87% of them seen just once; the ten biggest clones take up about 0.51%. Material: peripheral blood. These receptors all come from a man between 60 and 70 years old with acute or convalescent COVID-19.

CDR3 nucleotide sequence: TGTGCCAGCACCGGGGTGAACACTGAAGCTTTCTTT. As protein: CASTGVNTEAFF. The chain is built from TRBV25-1 and TRBJ1-1, with D unclear. The CDR3 is 12 residues long. The germline gives CDR1 MGHDK, CDR2 SYGVNS. Trimming pared 7 bases from V and 0 bases from J, leaving 6 bases between.

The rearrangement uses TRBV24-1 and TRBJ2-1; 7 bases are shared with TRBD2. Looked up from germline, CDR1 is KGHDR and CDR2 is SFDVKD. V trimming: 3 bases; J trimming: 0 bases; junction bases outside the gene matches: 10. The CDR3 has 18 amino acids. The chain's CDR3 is CATSDGNLGTTSYNEQFF. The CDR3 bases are TGTGCCACCAGTGATGGGAACCTCGGGACTACCTCCTACAATGAGCAGTTCTTC.

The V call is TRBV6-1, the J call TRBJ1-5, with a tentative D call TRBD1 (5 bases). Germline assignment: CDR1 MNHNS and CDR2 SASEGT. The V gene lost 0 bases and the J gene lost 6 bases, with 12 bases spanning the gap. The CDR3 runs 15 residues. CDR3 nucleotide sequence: TGTGCCAGCAGTGAAGCCACTGGGGGGATTCAGCCCCAGCATTTT. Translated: CASSEATGGIQPQHF.

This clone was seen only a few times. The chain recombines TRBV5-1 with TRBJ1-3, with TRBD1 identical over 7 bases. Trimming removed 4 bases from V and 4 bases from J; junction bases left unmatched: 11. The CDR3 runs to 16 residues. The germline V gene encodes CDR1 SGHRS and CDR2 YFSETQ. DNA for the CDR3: TGCGCCAGCAGCCCCACGACAGGGCAAAAGGGAAACACCATATATTTT. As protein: CASSPTTGQKGNTIYF.

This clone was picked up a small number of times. CDR3 region: CASSHRLPPYEQYF. The CDR3 coding sequence is TGTGCCAGCAGCCACCGACTACCACCCTACGAGCAGTACTTC. This sequence joins TRBV9 and TRBJ2-7; the D gene is possibly TRBD2 (5 bases). Germline V CDR1 and CDR2: SGDLS, YYNGEE. V was clipped by 4 bases and J by 2 bases, with 13 bases between them. The CDR3 is made up of 14 amino acids.

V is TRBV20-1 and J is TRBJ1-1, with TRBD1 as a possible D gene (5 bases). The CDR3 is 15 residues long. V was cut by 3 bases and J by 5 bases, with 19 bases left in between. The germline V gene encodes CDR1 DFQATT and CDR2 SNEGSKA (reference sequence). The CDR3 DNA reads TGCAGTGCTAGTAGTGGGTGGCGGGGGAGGACTGAAGCTTTCTTT. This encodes CSASSGWRGRTEAFF.

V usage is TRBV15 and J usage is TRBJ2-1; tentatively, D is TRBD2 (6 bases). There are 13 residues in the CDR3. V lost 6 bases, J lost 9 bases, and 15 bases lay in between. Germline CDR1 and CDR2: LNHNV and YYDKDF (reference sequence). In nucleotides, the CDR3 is TGTGCCACCAGTACGACTAGTACTGGTGAGCAGTTCTTC. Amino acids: CATSTTSTGEQFF.

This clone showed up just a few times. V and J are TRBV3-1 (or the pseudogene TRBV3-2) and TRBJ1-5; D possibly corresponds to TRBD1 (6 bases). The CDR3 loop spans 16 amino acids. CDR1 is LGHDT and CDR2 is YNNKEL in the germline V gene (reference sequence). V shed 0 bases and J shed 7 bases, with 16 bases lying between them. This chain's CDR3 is CASSQDLGGVGQPQHF. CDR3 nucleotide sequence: TGTGCCAGCAGCCAAGATCTAGGGGGTGTTGGCCAGCCCCAGCATTTT.

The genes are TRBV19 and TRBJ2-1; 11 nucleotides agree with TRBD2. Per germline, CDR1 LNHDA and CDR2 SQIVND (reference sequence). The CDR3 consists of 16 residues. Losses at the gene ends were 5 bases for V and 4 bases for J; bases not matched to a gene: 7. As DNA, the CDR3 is TGTGCCAGTAGTCGCCTAGCGGGAGGAGCTTACAATGAGCAGTTCTTC. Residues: CASSRLAGGAYNEQFF.

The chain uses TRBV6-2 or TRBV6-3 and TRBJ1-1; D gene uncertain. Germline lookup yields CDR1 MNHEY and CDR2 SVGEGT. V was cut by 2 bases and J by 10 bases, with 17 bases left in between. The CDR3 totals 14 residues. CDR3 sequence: CASSYHGLQVGAFF. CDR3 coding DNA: TGTGCCAGCAGTTACCACGGGTTACAAGTAGGAGCTTTCTTT.

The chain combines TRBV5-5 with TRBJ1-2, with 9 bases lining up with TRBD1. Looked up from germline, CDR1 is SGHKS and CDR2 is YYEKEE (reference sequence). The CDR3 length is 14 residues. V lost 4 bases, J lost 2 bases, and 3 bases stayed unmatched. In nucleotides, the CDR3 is TGTGCCAGCAGCCACGGACAGGGGAACTATGGCTACACCTTC. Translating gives CASSHGQGNYGYTF.

DNA of the CDR3: TGTGCCAGCAGTGAAGCAGGAGCGGGGGGGGACAATGAGCAGTTCTTC. Translated, it gives CASSEAGAGGDNEQFF. This chain uses TRBV2 with TRBJ2-1, with 10 bases that match TRBD2. The CDR3 spans 16 residues. Trimming at V came to 0 bases and at J to 5 bases, leaving 4 bases not matched to a gene. Germline V gives CDR1 SNHLY, CDR2 FYNNEI.

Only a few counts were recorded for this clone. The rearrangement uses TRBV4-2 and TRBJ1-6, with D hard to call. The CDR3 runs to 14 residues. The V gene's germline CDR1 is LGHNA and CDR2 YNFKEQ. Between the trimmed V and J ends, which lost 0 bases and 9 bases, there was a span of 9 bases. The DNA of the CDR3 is TGTGCCAGCAGCCAAGATTTGTCGGGTTCACCCCTCCACTTT. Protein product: CASSQDLSGSPLHF.

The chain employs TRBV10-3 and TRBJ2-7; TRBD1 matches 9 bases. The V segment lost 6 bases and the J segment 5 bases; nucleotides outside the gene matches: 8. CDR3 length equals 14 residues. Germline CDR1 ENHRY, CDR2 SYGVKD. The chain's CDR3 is CAIRAGTGIDEQYF. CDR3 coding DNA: TGTGCCATCAGGGCCGGGACAGGGATCGACGAGCAGTACTTC.

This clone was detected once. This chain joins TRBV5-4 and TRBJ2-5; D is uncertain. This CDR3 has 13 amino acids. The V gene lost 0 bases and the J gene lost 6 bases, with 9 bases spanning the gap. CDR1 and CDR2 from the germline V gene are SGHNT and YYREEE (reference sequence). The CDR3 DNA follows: TGTGCCAGCAGCTTGGATCTGCAGAAGACCCAGTACTTC. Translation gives CASSLDLQKTQYF.

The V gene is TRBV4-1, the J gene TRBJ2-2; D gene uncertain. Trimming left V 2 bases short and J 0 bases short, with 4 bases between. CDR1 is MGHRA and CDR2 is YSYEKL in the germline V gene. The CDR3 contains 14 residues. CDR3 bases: TGCGCCAGCAGCCAACTAGCGAACACCGGGGAGCTGTTTTTT. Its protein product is CASSQLANTGELFF.

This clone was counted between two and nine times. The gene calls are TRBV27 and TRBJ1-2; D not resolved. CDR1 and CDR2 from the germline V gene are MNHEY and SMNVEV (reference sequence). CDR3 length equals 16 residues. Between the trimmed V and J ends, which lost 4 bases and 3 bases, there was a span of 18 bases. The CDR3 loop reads CASSWSGVHSDYGYTF. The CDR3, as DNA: TGTGCCAGCAGTTGGTCCGGAGTACACTCAGACTATGGCTACACCTTC.

The CDR3 nucleotides are TGCAGTGCTAGCGAGGGAGAGACCCAGTACTTC. This encodes CSASEGETQYF. The chain uses TRBV20-1 and TRBJ2-5, with D possibly TRBD2 on 5 matching bases. The CDR3 contains 11 residues. The V end lost 3 bases, the J end lost 4 bases, and 6 bases lay between the germline ends. The V gene's germline CDR1 is DFQATT and CDR2 SNEGSKA (reference sequence).

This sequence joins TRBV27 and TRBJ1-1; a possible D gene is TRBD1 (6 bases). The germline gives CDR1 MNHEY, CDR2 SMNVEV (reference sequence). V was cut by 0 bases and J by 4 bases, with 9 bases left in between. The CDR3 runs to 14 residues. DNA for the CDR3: TGTGCCAGCAGTTTATCGTGGGGGCGCACTGAAGCTTTCTTT. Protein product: CASSLSWGRTEAFF.